This T cell receptor beta chain is drawn from a study of radiotherapy plus CTLA-4 blockade in lung cancer. About the study: Disease control reached more than 30%, with objective responses in 15% to 20%.

Profiled with immunoSEQ multiplex PCR; TCRdb holds only in-frame clones, not every one. Among 55,000 to 80,000 clones listed, approximately 80% were seen once. In its sample, this clone was seen a few times. Its cognate antigen is unknown. Findings and caveats of the study: Subsequent to radiotherapy plus ipilimumab, tumor-derived TCR clones underwent expansion in blood.

This CDR3 region has 12 residues. V was pared by 1 base and J by 3 bases, with 1 base between. The V gene's germline CDR1 is LNHDA and CDR2 SQIVND (reference sequence). The clonotype was recovered from a human donor with non-small cell lung cancer who had a complete response to radiotherapy plus ipilimumab. The input for sequencing was peripheral blood, taken from a patient treated with radiotherapy plus ipilimumab. The chain uses TRBV19 and TRBJ2-1; D is ambiguous. CDR3 amino acids: CASSIGYNEQFF. In nucleotides, the CDR3 is TGTGCCAGTAGTATAGGCTACAATGAGCAGTTCTTC.